In this sample, the clone carrying this T cell receptor (beta chain) turned up a few times. Its target is not known. The PCR was carried out with 60 Vbeta primers and 13 Jbeta primers. Authors' processing steps: Some 11 million of the about 80 million unique TCR beta chains counted in a later analysis were shared. The assay was immunoSEQ multiplex PCR, and TCRdb's table has in-frame clones only and misses some. V, J and clone size reflect that table, while D and trimming were determined from the DNA. In the table there are 99,000 or so clones, 78% of which are singletons. These data belong to a study of cytomegalovirus exposure and HLA in healthy donors. This CDR3 spans 15 amino acids. The germline V gene has CDR1 SGHVS and CDR2 FQNEAQ. Trimming left V 1 base short and J 1 base short, with 10 bases between. The study, taken as a whole, reports: Later analysis identified a missense DCLRE1C variant that was linked to TCR beta V- and J-gene trimming.

The chain recombines TRBV7-8 with TRBJ1-1, with D perhaps TRBD1 (5 bases). This receptor was identified in a woman aged 35 to 49 in good health and CMV-seronegative. Specimen: PBMCs. The DNA of the CDR3 is TGTGCCAGCAGCTTAGTAGGGGCCGCGAACACTGAAGCTTTCTTT. Its translation is CASSLVGAANTEAFF.